This T cell receptor beta chain was captured in a study of T-cell reconstitution after alpha-beta-depleted transplantation in children. Points from the study as a whole: Reported findings indicate that, about two months after transplant, alpha-beta T cells came from several hundred expanded clones, which were derived from non-depleted graft cells.

Unique molecular identifiers were built into the TCRbeta library. TCRdb re-called the PCR reads with MiXCR, one entry per CDR3 protein. Of 90,000 to 130,000 distinct CDR3 sequences listed, about 9.4% are singletons. Germline-derived CDR1 and CDR2 are KGHSH and LQKENI. Trimming took 2 bases from V and 7 from J, leaving 20 bases between them. This CDR3 has 16 amino acids. Note on this clonotype: Its target is unknown.

This clonotype was sampled from a boy under 10 years old with acute lymphoblastic leukemia, due to receive a stem cell transplant. The V call is TRBV18, the J call TRBJ1-1; weak D call: TRBD1 (6 bases). The material was PBMCs, obtained before TCRalphabeta/CD19-depleted stem cell transplant. The CDR3 coding sequence is TGTGCCAGCTCACCATTACCGCAGGGGTCGGGACTTGAAGCTTTCTTT. Amino acids: CASSPLPQGSGLEAFF.